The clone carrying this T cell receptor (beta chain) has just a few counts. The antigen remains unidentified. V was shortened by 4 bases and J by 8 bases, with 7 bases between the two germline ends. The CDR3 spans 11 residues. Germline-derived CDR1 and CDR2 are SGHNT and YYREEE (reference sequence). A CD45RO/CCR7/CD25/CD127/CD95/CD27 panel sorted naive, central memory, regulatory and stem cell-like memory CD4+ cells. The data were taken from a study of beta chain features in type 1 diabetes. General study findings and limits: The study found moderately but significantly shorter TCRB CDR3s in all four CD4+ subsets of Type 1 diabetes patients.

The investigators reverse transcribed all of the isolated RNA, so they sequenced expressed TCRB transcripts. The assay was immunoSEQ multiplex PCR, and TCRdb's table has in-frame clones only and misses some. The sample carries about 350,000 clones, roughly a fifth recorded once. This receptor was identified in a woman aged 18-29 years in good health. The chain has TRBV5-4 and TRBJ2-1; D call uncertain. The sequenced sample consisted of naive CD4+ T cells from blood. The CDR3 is CASSRRDEQFF. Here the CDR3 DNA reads TGTGCCAGCAGCCGCCGCGATGAGCAGTTCTTC.